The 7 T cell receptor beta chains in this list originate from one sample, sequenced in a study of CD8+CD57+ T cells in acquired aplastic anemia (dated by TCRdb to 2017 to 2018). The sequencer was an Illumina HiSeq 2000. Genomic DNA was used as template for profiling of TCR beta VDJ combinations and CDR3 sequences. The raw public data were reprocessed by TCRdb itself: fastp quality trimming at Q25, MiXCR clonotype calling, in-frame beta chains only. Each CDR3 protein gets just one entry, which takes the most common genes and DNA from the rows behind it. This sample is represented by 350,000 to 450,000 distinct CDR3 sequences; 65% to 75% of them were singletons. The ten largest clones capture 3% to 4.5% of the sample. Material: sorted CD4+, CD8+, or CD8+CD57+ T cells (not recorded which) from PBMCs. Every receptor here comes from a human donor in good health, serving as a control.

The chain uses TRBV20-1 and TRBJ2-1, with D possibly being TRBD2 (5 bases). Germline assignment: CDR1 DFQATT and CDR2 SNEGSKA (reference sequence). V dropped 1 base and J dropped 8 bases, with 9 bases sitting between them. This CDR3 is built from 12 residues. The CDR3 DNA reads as TGCAGTGCTAGAGTCCGCGGGTATGAGCAGTTCTTC. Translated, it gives CSARVRGYEQFF.

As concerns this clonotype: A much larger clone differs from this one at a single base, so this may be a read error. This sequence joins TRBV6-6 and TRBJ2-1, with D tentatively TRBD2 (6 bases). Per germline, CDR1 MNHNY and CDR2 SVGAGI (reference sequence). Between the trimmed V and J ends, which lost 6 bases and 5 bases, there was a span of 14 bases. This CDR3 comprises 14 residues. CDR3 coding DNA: TGTGCCAGCAGATTAGATAGCGGAAACAATGAGCAGTTCTTC. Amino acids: CASRLDSGNNEQFF.

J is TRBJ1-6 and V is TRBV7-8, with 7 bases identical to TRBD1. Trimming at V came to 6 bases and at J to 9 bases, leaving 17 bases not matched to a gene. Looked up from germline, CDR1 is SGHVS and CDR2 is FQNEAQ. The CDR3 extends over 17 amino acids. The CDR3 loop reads CASSSVKSGGGGSPLHF. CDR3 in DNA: TGTGCCAGCAGTTCGGTTAAGTCAGGGGGAGGGGGTTCACCCCTCCACTTT.

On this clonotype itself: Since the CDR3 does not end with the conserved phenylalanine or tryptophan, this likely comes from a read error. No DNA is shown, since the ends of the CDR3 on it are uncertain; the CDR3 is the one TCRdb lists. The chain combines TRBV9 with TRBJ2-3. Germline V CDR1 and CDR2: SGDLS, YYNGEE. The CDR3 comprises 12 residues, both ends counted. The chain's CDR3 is CASSVRQDTQNL.

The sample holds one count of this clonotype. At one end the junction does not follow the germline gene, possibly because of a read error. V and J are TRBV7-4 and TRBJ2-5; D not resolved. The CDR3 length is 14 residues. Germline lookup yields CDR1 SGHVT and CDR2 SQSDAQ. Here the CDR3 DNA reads TGTGCCAGCAGCTTAGCCGCGCGGTTAAGCTCCTACAATTTC. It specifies CASSLAARLSSYNF.

CDR3 amino acids: CSARDGGRETQYF. The DNA of the CDR3 is TGCAGTGCTAGGGACGGTGGGAGGGAAACGCAGTATTTT. The chain recombines TRBV20-1 with TRBJ2-3, with 7 bases fitting TRBD2. Germline V CDR1 and CDR2: DFQATT, SNEGSKA (reference sequence). J gave up 9 bases and V 3 bases, and 9 bases lay outside the gene matches. The CDR3 contains 13 residues.

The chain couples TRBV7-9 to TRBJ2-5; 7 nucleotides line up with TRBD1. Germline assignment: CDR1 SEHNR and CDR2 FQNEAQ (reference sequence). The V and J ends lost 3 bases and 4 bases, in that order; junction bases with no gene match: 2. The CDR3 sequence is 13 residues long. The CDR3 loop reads CASSFGTVETQYF. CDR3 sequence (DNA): TGTGCCAGCAGCTTCGGGACAGTAGAGACCCAGTACTTC.